This record covers a single T cell receptor beta chain. This entry comes from a study of blood T cell repertoires in COVID-19. Donors of Cohort 3 who recovered were those that had two negative PCRs, clearance, or symptom resolution. The CDR3 consists of 14 residues. V lost 3 bases and J 7 bases, leaving 19 bases between the germline ends. Germline assignment: CDR1 GTSNPN and CDR2 SVGIG (reference sequence). TCRdb keeps only in-frame clones here, not all; method: immunoSEQ multiplex PCR. The sample lists about 130,000 clones; 80% to 90% were seen once. Sequenced sample: PBMCs or T cells enriched from blood (not recorded which). The chain is built from TRBV30 and TRBJ2-7, with D perhaps matching TRBD2 (6 bases). This clonotype was sampled from a woman aged 45-65 years who had recovered from COVID-19. CDR3 in amino acids: CAWRFAGPYGEQYF. CDR3 in DNA: TGTGCCTGGAGGTTTGCGGGGCCCTACGGAGAGCAGTACTTC. Using reference TRBV30 and TRBJ2-7 for the parts outside the CDR3, the full variable domain is SQTIHQWPATLVQPVGSPLSLECTVEGTSNPNLYWYRQAAGRGLQLLFYSVGIGQISSEVPQNLSASRPQDRQFILSSKKLLLSDSGFYLCAWRFAGPYGEQYFGPGTRLTVT.